This T cell receptor beta chain was found in a study of neurological immune-mediated disorders. As to time point: technical triplicate 3. Unsorted libraries were prepared from 2 million PBMCs held at -80 C. Whenever a sequencing run was performed, it yielded over 190 million TCR-beta sequences from 15-18 subjects. TCRdb passed the 5' RACE reads through MiXCR, listing each CDR3 protein once. The data hold some 47,000 distinct CDR3 sequences, with 20% to 25% observed a single time. The table lists this clonotype with many counts. Trimming at V came to 3 bases and at J to 1 base, leaving 4 bases not matched to a gene. CDR3 length: 15 residues. Germline V gene sequence: CDR1 LGHNA, CDR2 YNFKEQ.

The TCR was taken from a man aged 60 to 75 with HTLV-1-associated myelopathy (HAM/TSP). This chain uses TRBV4-2 with TRBJ2-5; 8 nucleotides match TRBD2. The sample comprised PBMCs. The CDR3 DNA reads as TGTGCCAGCAGCCAGGGCGGGAGGTTCCAAGAGACCCAGTACTTC. It yields the protein CASSQGGRFQETQYF.